These 3 T cell receptor beta chains originate from one sample sequenced in a study of blood T cells in healthy people across ages. For the second PCR, which ran for 7 to 11 cycles, a sample-barcoded 5' primer and a J-beta primer mix were used. TCRdb itself ran the 5' RACE reads through MiXCR, one entry per CDR3 protein. This sample yields some 800,000 distinct CDR3 sequences, of which just under 25% are seen a single time; approximately 4% belongs to the top ten. The same sample was also used in a study of T cells of mothers and their children.

Material: blood. The source is a boy aged 5 to 17 in good health.

The V call is TRBV14, the J call TRBJ1-1, with no clear D. In germline, CDR1 is SGHDN, CDR2 FVKESK. V dropped 0 bases and J dropped 0 bases, with 17 bases sitting between them. This CDR3 contains 18 residues. CDR3: CASSQDRLLSPMNTEAFF. DNA of the CDR3: TGTGCCAGCAGCCAAGATCGATTGCTATCTCCCATGAACACTGAAGCTTTCTTT.

This clonotype occurred many times. The chain has TRBV27 and TRBJ2-1, with a possible D match to TRBD2 (6 bases). CDR1 and CDR2 (germline): MNHEY, SMNVEV (reference sequence). The V and J ends lost 6 bases and 6 bases respectively, with 18 bases between them. The CDR3 covers 15 residues. The CDR3 sequence is CASSPGSGRTNEQFF. CDR3 in DNA: TGTGCCAGCAGCCCGGGGAGCGGGCGGACCAATGAGCAGTTCTTC.

This clonotype was seen ten or more times. The V call is TRBV10-3, the J call TRBJ1-5; TRBD1 matches at 8 bases. Trimming cost V 6 bases and J 3 bases; bases outside gene matches: 4. The germline gives CDR1 ENHRY, CDR2 SYGVKD. The CDR3 contains 14 residues. The CDR3 sequence is CAISSGGLNQPQHF. In DNA, the CDR3 is TGTGCCATCAGCTCAGGGGGCCTCAATCAGCCCCAGCATTTT.